This T cell receptor (beta chain) comes out of a study of T-cell memory formation after mild COVID-19 (dated by TCRdb to the early 2020s). Background on the whole study: TCR sequence clusters from the two donors were found to be largely donor specific. Two young, previously healthy adult volunteers, one female and one male, were included in the cohort. In a couple of donors, T-cell clones that expanded and contracted after mild COVID-19 were followed by sequencing TCRalpha and TCRbeta repertoires longitudinally.

As to this clonotype: No antigen is known for it. No per-base quality is available; no much larger clone lies one base away.

According to the germline V gene (reference sequence), CDR1 reads DFQATT and CDR2 reads SNEGSKA. V is clipped by 5 bases and J by 2 bases, and the sequence between their germline boundaries is 9 bases long. Its CDR3 holds 12 amino acids, cysteine through phenylalanine. The sequence is cut down to CDR3 DNA, 36 bases in frame from base 1. TCRdb names Illumina NovaSeq 6000 as the instrument used. cDNA libraries for TCRalpha and TCRbeta were prepared by 5'RACE using constant-segment primers, with sample barcodes and unique molecular identifiers added. RNA was extracted from every sample with Trizol reagent. Library amplification was performed in two PCR steps, and a second sample barcode and Illumina TruSeq adapters were introduced in the second step. Libraries were sequenced on an Illumina NovaSeq with 2 x 150 bp paired-end reads. As for how the authors treated the data: The reads were demultiplexed and collapsed into UMI-guided consensus sequences using migec v1.2.7. Using mixcr v2.1.11, UMI consensuses were aligned to TRA and TRB V and J templates and then assembled into clonotypes. A clonotype was counted as expanded or contracted only when both edgeR and NoisET called the clonotype significant, with the noise models trained on biological replicates. For edgeR calls, the cutoffs were a false discovery rate-adjusted p below 0.01 and a log2 fold-change threshold of 1. PCA with hierarchical clustering of max-normalized trajectories of the 1000 most abundant clonotypes was used as exploratory dynamics analysis. Separately sequenced CD4+ and CD8+ repertoires were used to assign a CD4 or CD8 phenotype to each responding clone. TCRdb ran its own pipeline on the public reads, namely fastp trimming at Q25 and MiXCR clone calling, and kept in-frame beta chains. Records with the same CDR3 protein are collapsed into one entry carrying the most frequent genes and DNA. V and J calls and clone size were set by TCRdb, not the authors. This sample lists a few hundred thousand distinct CDR3 sequences; roughly a fifth were detected once. In total, the top ten clones hold under 8.5% of the sample.

Ficoll-Paque density gradient centrifugation was used to isolate PBMCs. Study-wide findings and limitations: SARS-CoV-2 specificity of the second-wave clones peaking on day 37 was not confirmed. Contracting CD4+ clones were found mainly in CM and EM memory subsets, while CD8+ clones were enriched in EMRA. Clones that contracted from day 15 to 85 showed balanced CD4/CD8 phenotypes, whereas a second wave of clones that expanded from day 15 to 37 leaned towards CD4+. Some responding clones were found in pre-infection memory, which suggests that pre-existing cross-reactive memory T cells took part in the SARS-CoV-2 response. The study included only a couple of mild cases, and larger cohorts that include severe cases with pre-infection samples were judged to be necessary.

The sample taken for sequencing was PBMCs or a T cell subset sorted from them (not recorded which). In this chain, TRBV20-1 is recombined with TRBJ1-2; there is no confident call for the D gene. The TCR originated in an adult woman who had mild COVID-19 (a few samples of this study predate the infection). The sample titles of this study are shuffled in the database, so cell type and time point are left out; the donor was told from shared clones. The nucleotide sequence reads as follows: TGCAGTGCTCGTATCGTGAACTATGGCTACACCTTC. It is translated as CSARIVNYGYTF.